The sequence of this T cell receptor (beta chain) was determined in a study of blood T cell repertoires in COVID-19. The overall study: Acute and convalescent COVID-19 specimens originated in the United States, Italy and Spain.

The method was immunoSEQ multiplex PCR; TCRdb's version includes in-frame clones alone and lacks a portion of them. The sample contains a few hundred thousand clones, 85% to 90% of which appear only once. The germline V and J ends were trimmed by 3 bases and 0 bases, with 12 bases remaining between them. The germline V gene encodes CDR1 SGHRS and CDR2 YFSETQ. This CDR3 has 16 residues. V gene TRBV5-1 combines with J gene TRBJ1-4; maybe TRBD1 (5 bases). The sequence was obtained from a woman between 25 and 40 years old who had recovered from COVID-19. The source material was PBMCs or T cells enriched from blood (not recorded which). Here the CDR3 reads CASSSGRQPTNEKLFF. CDR3 DNA: TGCGCCAGCAGCTCGGGTCGACAGCCAACTAATGAAAAACTGTTTTTT.